The 16 T cell receptor beta chains presented below share a single source sample, sequenced in a study of response to subunit inactivated influenza vaccine. MiXCR, run by TCRdb on the RT-PCR reads, gives a single entry per CDR3 protein. Of roughly 790,000 distinct CDR3 sequences listed, 21% are singletons. Here the sequenced sample was PBMCs from blood, taken 4 to 6 days after vaccination. The receptors were sampled from a man in his fifties or sixties who received an inactivated influenza vaccine.

The gene calls are TRBV7-2 and TRBJ2-5, with 12 bases aligning to TRBD2. CDR3 size: 15 residues. Germline assignment: CDR1 SGHTA and CDR2 FQGNSA. J was trimmed by 7 bases and V by 5 bases; bases with no gene match: 8. The CDR3 region has the DNA TGTGCCAGCAGCCGAAGGACTAGCGGGAATCGGACCCAGTACTTC. Protein product: CASSRRTSGNRTQYF. Variable domain in full (rest from reference TRBV7-2 and TRBJ2-5): GAGVSQSPSNKVTEKGKDVELRCDPISGHTALYWYRQSLGQGLEFLIYFQGNSAPDKSGLPSDRFSAERTGGSVSTLTIQRTQQEDSAVYLCASSRRTSGNRTQYFGPGTRLLVL.

This clonotype was seen only a few times. The DNA of the CDR3 is TGTGCCAGCAGCTCCGCAGCGGGAGTCAACGAGCAGTACTTC. As protein: CASSSAAGVNEQYF. The chain is built from TRBV4-2 and TRBJ2-7, with TRBD2 matching 8 bases. Germline CDR1 is LGHNA and CDR2 is YNFKEQ. J was trimmed by 5 bases and V by 5 bases; bases with no gene match: 8. The CDR3 is made up of 14 amino acids.

This clonotype was observed a handful of times. This chain connects TRBV10-3 to TRBJ2-1; 7 positions agree with TRBD1. V was clipped by 3 bases and J by 6 bases; unmatched bases: 26. CDR3 length: 21 amino acids. Germline values: CDR1 ENHRY, CDR2 SYGVKD. The CDR3 coding sequence is TGTGCCATCAGTGATATTTTCCGGGACAGACAAGATCGGCTCTCTATCAATGAGCAGTTCTTC. It specifies CAISDIFRDRQDRLSINEQFF.

The V and J genes are TRBV29-1 and TRBJ1-2; no clear D gene. The germline CDR1 and CDR2 sequences are SQVTM and ANQGSEA. This CDR3 is built from 13 residues. V was shortened by 4 bases and J by 1 base, with 10 bases between the two germline ends. The CDR3 DNA reads TGCAGCGTTGGGCAGAGCAGTAACTATGGCTACACCTTC. Translating gives CSVGQSSNYGYTF.

This chain uses TRBV27 with TRBJ1-6; TRBD1 aligns across 10 bases. From germline, CDR1 is MNHEY and CDR2 SMNVEV (reference sequence). The CDR3 loop spans 15 amino acids. The J segment lost 10 bases and the V segment lost 3 bases, leaving 6 bases of the junction unmatched. CDR3 nucleotide sequence: TGTGCCAGCAGTTTCGCGGGACAGGGGAAGTCACCCCTCCACTTT. It codes for CASSFAGQGKSPLHF.

The chain joins TRBV4-1 to TRBJ2-1; D call uncertain. Trimming removed 0 bases from V and 7 bases from J, with 16 bases in between. CDR3 length: 16 amino acids. Germline V gene sequence: CDR1 MGHRA, CDR2 YSYEKL. The DNA of the CDR3 is TGCGCCAGCAGCCAAGATCCCCAGTTGGGTTGGAATGAGCAGTTCTTC. Translated: CASSQDPQLGWNEQFF.

This clonotype has a handful of counts. The chain has TRBV6-1 and TRBJ1-2; a weak D match, TRBD1 (5 bases). The CDR3 totals 14 residues. Germline values: CDR1 MNHNS, CDR2 SASEGT. With 6 bases removed from V and 4 bases from J, the gap between germline ends came to 15 bases. The CDR3 nucleotides are TGTGCCAGCAGGCAGGGTTCGCGGGGCTATGGCTACACCTTC. It translates to CASRQGSRGYGYTF.

The chain uses TRBV4-1 and TRBJ1-3, with a tentative D call TRBD1 (5 bases). This CDR3 contains 15 residues. Germline lookup yields CDR1 MGHRA and CDR2 YSYEKL. The ends were cut back, 1 base at V and 2 bases at J, with 9 bases in the middle. The CDR3 reads CASSQASGTGNTIYF. The CDR3 DNA follows: TGCGCCAGCAGCCAAGCTTCAGGGACTGGAAACACCATATATTTT.

This clonotype was seen a few times. The J gene is TRBJ1-2, the V gene TRBV10-3, with D unclear. Between the trimmed V and J ends, which lost 0 bases and 5 bases, there was a span of 7 bases. CDR3 length: 13 amino acids. Germline V lookup: CDR1 ENHRY, CDR2 SYGVKD. The CDR3 coding sequence is TGTGCCATCAGTGAGTCAAATAAGTATGGCTACACCTTC. This encodes CAISESNKYGYTF.

The CDR3 coding sequence is TGTGCCAGCAGCGAGGGGCCAGATACGCAGTATTTT. It encodes CASSEGPDTQYF. This chain joins TRBV7-9 and TRBJ2-3; tentatively, D is TRBD1 or TRBD2 (5 bases each). This CDR3 region has 12 residues. With 5 bases removed from V and 4 bases from J, the gap between germline ends came to 7 bases. Germline assignment: CDR1 SEHNR and CDR2 FQNEAQ (reference sequence).

This clonotype was counted a few times. The chain employs TRBV12-3 or TRBV12-4 and TRBJ2-6; D gene ambiguous. This CDR3 comprises 13 residues. Between the trimmed V and J ends, which lost 7 bases and 4 bases, there was a span of 8 bases. DNA of the CDR3: TGTGCCAGCACACGCTTGGGGGCCAACGTCCTGACTTTC. Amino acid sequence: CASTRLGANVLTF.

This clonotype has just a few counts. The chain carries TRBV12-3 or TRBV12-4 and TRBJ2-6, with TRBD1 identical over 8 bases. V lost 5 bases and J lost 2; bases outside the gene matches: 2. There are 15 residues in the CDR3. CDR3 DNA sequence: TGTGCCAGCAGTGTGGACAGGGCTGGGGCCAACGTCCTGACTTTC. Protein product: CASSVDRAGANVLTF.

This chain joins TRBV20-1 and TRBJ2-3, with 7 nucleotides matching TRBD2. CDR1 is DFQATT and CDR2 is SNEGSKA in the germline V gene (reference sequence). J lost 0 bases, V lost 7 bases, and 1 base had no gene match. This CDR3 has 12 residues. The CDR3 reads CSVRESTDTQYF. The CDR3 DNA follows: TGCAGTGTGCGGGAGAGCACAGATACGCAGTATTTT.

This clonotype was counted at least ten times. This rearrangement joins TRBV29-1 to TRBJ2-5, with 9 bases that match TRBD1. V lost 4 bases and J lost 2; bases outside the gene matches: 5. CDR3 length: 14 amino acids. Germline V gives CDR1 SQVTM, CDR2 ANQGSEA. The CDR3 reads CSVALGTGQETQYF. CDR3 nucleotides: TGCAGCGTTGCGTTAGGGACAGGGCAAGAGACCCAGTACTTC.

This clonotype came up a few times. V and J are TRBV12-3 or TRBV12-4 and TRBJ2-1; 14 nucleotides line up with TRBD2. This CDR3 comprises 16 residues. Losses at the gene ends were 6 bases for V and 8 bases for J; bases not matched to a gene: 9. CDR3 sequence reads: CASSPRLAGGADEQFF. CDR3 coding DNA: TGTGCCAGCAGCCCACGACTAGCGGGAGGGGCGGATGAGCAGTTCTTC.

This clonotype was picked up a small number of times. V is TRBV28 and J is TRBJ2-7; 7 bases are shared with TRBD1. Germline assignment: CDR1 MDHEN and CDR2 SYDVKM. Unmatched junction bases numbered 9, after V lost 1 base and J lost 6 bases. The CDR3 extends over 15 amino acids. The CDR3 sequence: CASSLLGTGEREQYF. In DNA form, the CDR3 reads TGTGCCAGCAGTTTATTGGGTACAGGGGAGCGCGAGCAGTACTTC. Full variable domain (rest looked up from reference TRBV28 and TRBJ2-7): DVKVTQSSRYLVKRTGEKVFLECVQDMDHENMFWYRQDPGLGLRLIYFSYDVKMKEKGDIPEGYSVSREKKERFSLILESASTNQTSMYLCASSLLGTGEREQYFGPGTRLTVT.